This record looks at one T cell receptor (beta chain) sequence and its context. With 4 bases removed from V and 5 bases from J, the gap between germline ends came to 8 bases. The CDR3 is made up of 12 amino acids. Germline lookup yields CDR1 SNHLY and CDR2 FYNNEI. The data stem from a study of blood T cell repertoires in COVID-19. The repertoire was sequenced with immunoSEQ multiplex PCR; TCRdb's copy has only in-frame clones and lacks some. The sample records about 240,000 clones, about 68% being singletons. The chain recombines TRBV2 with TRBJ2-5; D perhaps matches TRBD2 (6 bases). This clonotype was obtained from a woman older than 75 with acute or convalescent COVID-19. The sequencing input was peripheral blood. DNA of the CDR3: TGTGCCAGCAGTGTGGGGGGTGAGACCCAGTACTTC. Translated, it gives CASSVGGETQYF.